This T cell receptor (beta chain) was sequenced for a study of T cells expressing NK-cell markers. In the study overall: It was sorted CD3+CD56-NKG2C+, CD3+CD56+NKG2C- and CD3+CD56+NKG2C+ T cells that provided the TCR beta repertoires. Study conclusions and caveats: NKG2C+ dominant clonotypes from 5 or 6 donors made up about 1.0-7.0% of CD8+ T cells.

Regarding this clonotype: Its antigen is currently unknown.

Germline V CDR1 and CDR2: SGHRS, YFSETQ. This CDR3 has 15 residues. TCRdb re-analyzed the 5' RACE reads; it lists each CDR3 protein once, without DNA. Recorded for this sample: about 170,000 distinct CDR3 sequences. V is TRBV5-1 and J is TRBJ1-5. Sequenced sample: blood T cells: a sorted CD56 or NKG2C T cell subset, CD4+ or CD8+ T cells, or bulk PBMC T cells (not recorded which). The receptor was derived from a man between 18 and 69 years old in good health. The CDR3 loop reads CASRKEGNSNQPQHF.